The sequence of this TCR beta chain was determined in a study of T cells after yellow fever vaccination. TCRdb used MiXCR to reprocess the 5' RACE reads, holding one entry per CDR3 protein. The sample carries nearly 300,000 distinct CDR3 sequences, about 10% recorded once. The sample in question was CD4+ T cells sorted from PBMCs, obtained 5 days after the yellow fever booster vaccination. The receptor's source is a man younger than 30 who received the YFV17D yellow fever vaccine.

The CDR3 is CASNRDREGHEQFF. CDR3 DNA sequence: TGTGCCAGCAACCGGGACAGAGAAGGCCATGAGCAGTTCTTC. The J gene is TRBJ2-1, the V gene TRBV2, with 7 bases fitting TRBD1. The CDR3 loop spans 14 amino acids. In germline, CDR1 is SNHLY, CDR2 FYNNEI. Trimming at V came to 7 bases and at J to 8 bases, leaving 11 bases not matched to a gene.